This T cell receptor (beta chain) derives from a study of TIL therapy for anti-PD-1-resistant metastatic lung cancer. Study-wide results and limits: Many TIL product clones were absent from baseline tumor, suggesting clonal contraction. The cohort had more treatment-naive, never-smoker and oncogene-addicted patients than typical.

The immunoSEQ assay was v3. Each library reached 2 million or so read pairs, or about 5-6 million at deep level. Here immunoSEQ multiplex PCR was the method, and the copy in TCRdb shows in-frame clones only, minus some. The data hold roughly 92,000 clones, with 50% to 70% observed a single time. Sample time point: pre-treatment sample, taken before nivolumab and TIL therapy. The tumor samples were excised metastases, mostly pleural nodules or supraclavicular lymph nodes. Progressing patients received lymphodepletion, expanded TIL infusion and IL-2. As to this clone: The antigen remains undetermined.

The specimen was tumor tissue, collected at baseline. This sequence originates from a person aged 25 to 85 with non-small cell lung cancer.

The CDR3 bases are TGTGCCAGCAGCTTAGCCGGGAGGGTAGCGGACACAGATACGCAGTATTTT. Protein sequence: CASSLAGRVADTDTQYF. V is TRBV7-9 and J is TRBJ2-3; 8 bases match TRBD2. The CDR3 spans 17 residues. With 0 bases clipped from V and 2 bases from J, the junction kept 7 bases outside the gene matches. CDR1 SEHNR and CDR2 FQNEAQ come from the germline V gene (reference sequence).